This T cell receptor (beta chain) is from a study of metastatic and nonmetastatic thyroid tumors. The overall study: Peripheral blood and tumor or nodule samples from malignant and benign thyroid patients were compared.

Comment on this clone: Its matching antigen is unknown.

General study findings and limits: Benign nodules were reported to have significantly lower TCR beta diversity than malignant thyroid tumors, in blood and tumor.

The V and J ends lost 3 bases and 1 base respectively, with 6 bases between them. The CDR3 extends over 14 amino acids. Original data processing: It was from CDR3 differences across clinicopathological groups that a distant-metastasis classifier for papillary thyroid cancer was built. TCRdb re-clonotyped the PCR reads via MiXCR. These V and J calls are TCRdb output, not the study's own analysis. The table includes under 20,000 clones, 30% to 40% detected once. All patients reached thyroid surgery having received no treatment beforehand. Sequencing was performed on tumor tissue. This rearrangement joins TRBV12-3 or TRBV12-4 to TRBJ2-2; D ambiguous. The sequence was obtained from a male donor with papillary thyroid cancer or a benign thyroid nodule (not recorded which). Some clones in this sample may be carry-over from other donors' samples. Written as DNA, the CDR3 is TGTGCCAGCAGTTTTCGACAGAACACCGGGGAGCTGTTTTTT. Protein sequence: CASSFRQNTGELFF.